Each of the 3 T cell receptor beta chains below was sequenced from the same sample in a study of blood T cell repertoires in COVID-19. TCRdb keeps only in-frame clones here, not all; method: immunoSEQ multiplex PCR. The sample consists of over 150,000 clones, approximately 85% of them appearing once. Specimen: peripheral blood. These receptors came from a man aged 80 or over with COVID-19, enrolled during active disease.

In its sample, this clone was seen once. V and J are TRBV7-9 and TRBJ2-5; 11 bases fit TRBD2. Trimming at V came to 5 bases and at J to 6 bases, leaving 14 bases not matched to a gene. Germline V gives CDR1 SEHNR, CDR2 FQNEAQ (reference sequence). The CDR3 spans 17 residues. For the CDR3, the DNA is TGTGCCAGCAGCGTTCTTAGCGGGGGGGCCGTTGCCCAGACCCAGTACTTC. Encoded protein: CASSVLSGGAVAQTQYF.

The CDR3 is CATTLDRRDTGELFF. For the CDR3, the DNA is TGCGCCACCACGTTGGACAGGAGGGACACCGGGGAGCTGTTTTTT. The gene calls are TRBV10-2 and TRBJ2-2, with TRBD1 as a possible D gene (7 bases). The germline gives CDR1 WSHSY, CDR2 SAAADI. This CDR3 comprises 15 residues. V shed 10 bases and J shed 3 bases, with 18 bases lying between them.

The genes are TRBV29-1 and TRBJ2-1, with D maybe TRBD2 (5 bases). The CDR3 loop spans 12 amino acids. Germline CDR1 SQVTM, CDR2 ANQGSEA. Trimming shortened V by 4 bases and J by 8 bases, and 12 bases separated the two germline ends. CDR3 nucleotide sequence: TGCAGCGTTGCAATACTCGGGGATGAGCAGTTCTTC. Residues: CSVAILGDEQFF.